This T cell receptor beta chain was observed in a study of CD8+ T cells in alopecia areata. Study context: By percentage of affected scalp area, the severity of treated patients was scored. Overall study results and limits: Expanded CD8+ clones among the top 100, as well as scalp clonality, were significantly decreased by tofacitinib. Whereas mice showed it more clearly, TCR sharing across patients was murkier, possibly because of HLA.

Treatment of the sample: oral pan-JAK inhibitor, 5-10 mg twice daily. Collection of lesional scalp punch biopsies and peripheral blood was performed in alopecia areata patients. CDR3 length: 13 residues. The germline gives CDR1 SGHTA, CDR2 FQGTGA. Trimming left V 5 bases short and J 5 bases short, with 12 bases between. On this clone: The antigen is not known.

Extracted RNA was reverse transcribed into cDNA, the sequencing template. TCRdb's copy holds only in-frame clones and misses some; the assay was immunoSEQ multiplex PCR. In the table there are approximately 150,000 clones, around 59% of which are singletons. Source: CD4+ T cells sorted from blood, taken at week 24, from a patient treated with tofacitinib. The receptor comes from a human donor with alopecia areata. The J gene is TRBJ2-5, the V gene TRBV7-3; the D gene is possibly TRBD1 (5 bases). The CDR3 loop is CASSTRPGETQYF. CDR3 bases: TGTGCCAGCAGCACTCGCCCAGGGGAGACCCAGTACTTC.